This T cell receptor (beta chain) was found in a study of T cell responses to AZD1222 COVID-19 vaccine. Study-level points and caveats: A rise in Spike-specific TCR breadth and depth followed two AZD1222 doses. Most donors were white British and more were female, and clonal diversity was possibly underestimated. Spike-wide coverage was observed for vaccine-associated CD4 TCRs, with dominant responses at 160-218 and 743-854. As reported, nearly half of all spike-specific TCRs target variant regions that are unmutated.

Trimming pared 1 base from V and 7 bases from J, leaving 11 bases between. Germline V CDR1 and CDR2: MGHRA, YSYEKL. The CDR3 spans 14 residues. Points on this clone: Antigen: not known.

Repertoires were generated with immunoSEQ multiplex PCR, while TCRdb's copy carries only in-frame clones and drops some. In the table there are 90,000 to 100,000 clones, roughly 90% of which are singletons. The sample consisted of peripheral blood, taken on day 0 of AZD1222 vaccination. This TCR was sampled from an adult in good health. The J gene is TRBJ1-5, the V gene TRBV4-1; D remains unclear. CDR3 in amino acids: CASSQGLGNQPQHF. DNA for the CDR3: TGCGCCAGCAGCCAAGGATTAGGGAACCAGCCCCAGCATTTT.